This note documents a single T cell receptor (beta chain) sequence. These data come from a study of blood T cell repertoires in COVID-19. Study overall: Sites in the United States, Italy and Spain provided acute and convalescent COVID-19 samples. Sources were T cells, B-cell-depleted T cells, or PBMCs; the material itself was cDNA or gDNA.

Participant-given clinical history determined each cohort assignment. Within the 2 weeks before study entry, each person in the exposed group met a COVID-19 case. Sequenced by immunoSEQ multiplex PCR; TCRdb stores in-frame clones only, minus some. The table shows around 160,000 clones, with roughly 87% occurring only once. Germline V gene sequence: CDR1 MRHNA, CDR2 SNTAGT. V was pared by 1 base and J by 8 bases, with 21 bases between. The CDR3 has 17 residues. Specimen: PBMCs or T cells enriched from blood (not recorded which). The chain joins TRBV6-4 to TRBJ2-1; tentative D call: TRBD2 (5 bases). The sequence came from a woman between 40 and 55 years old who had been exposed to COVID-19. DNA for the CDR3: TGTGCCAGCAGTGACTGTTCTAAGGACTGGCCCTTAGATGAGCAGTTCTTC. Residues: CASSDCSKDWPLDEQFF.